A selection of T cell receptor beta chains follows, all from one sample in a study of cytomegalovirus exposure and HLA in healthy donors. Sequenced by immunoSEQ multiplex PCR; TCRdb stores in-frame clones only, minus some. This table holds about 130,000 clones. The specimen sequenced was PBMCs. These receptors came from a man between 18 and 35 years old in good health and CMV-seronegative. The CDR3 runs from the conserved cysteine through the conserved F or W. D genes are given only for firm matches.

cdr3_aa: CASSSASGMNTGELFF
cdr3_nt: TGTGCCAGCAGCTCCGCTAGCGGGATGAACACCGGGGAGCTGTTTTTT
j_call: TRBJ2-2
v_call: TRBV5-4
d_call: TRBD2

cdr3_aa: CASGPGTNGYTF
cdr3_nt: TGTGCCAGCGGACCAGGGACTAATGGCTACACCTTC
j_call: TRBJ1-2
v_call: TRBV7-2
d_call: .

cdr3_aa: CASSAQSNTEAFF
cdr3_nt: TGTGCCAGCAGTGCCCAATCGAACACTGAAGCTTTCTTT
j_call: TRBJ1-1
v_call: TRBV6-1
d_call: .

cdr3_aa: CASSFFGALLPGYGYTF
cdr3_nt: TGTGCCAGCAGCTTCTTTGGGGCCTTGCTACCCGGGTATGGCTACACCTTC
j_call: TRBJ1-2
v_call: TRBV5-6
d_call: .

cdr3_aa: CATSSQFNEQYF
cdr3_nt: TGTGCCACCAGCAGCCAATTCAATGAGCAGTACTTC
j_call: TRBJ2-7
v_call: TRBV15
d_call: .

cdr3_aa: CSVAVGGDEQFF
cdr3_nt: TGCAGCGTCGCCGTAGGGGGAGATGAGCAGTTCTTC
j_call: TRBJ2-1
v_call: TRBV29-1
d_call: .

cdr3_aa: CASSIGDSYEQYF
cdr3_nt: TGTGCCAGTAGTATCGGAGACTCCTACGAGCAGTACTTC
j_call: TRBJ2-7
v_call: TRBV19
d_call: .

cdr3_aa: CASSYFLAGGAYEQYF
cdr3_nt: TGTGCCAGCAGTTACTTTCTAGCGGGGGGGGCCTACGAGCAGTACTTC
j_call: TRBJ2-7
v_call: TRBV6-5
d_call: TRBD2

cdr3_aa: CASSLEQGAIATNEKLFF
cdr3_nt: TGTGCCAGCAGCTTAGAACAGGGGGCCATCGCAACTAATGAAAAACTGTTTTTT
j_call: TRBJ1-4
v_call: TRBV7-9
d_call: TRBD1

cdr3_aa: CASSPANRDRDYDEQYF
cdr3_nt: TGCGCCAGCAGCCCGGCCAACCGGGACAGGGATTACGACGAGCAGTACTTC
j_call: TRBJ2-7
v_call: TRBV4-1
d_call: TRBD1

cdr3_aa: CATSSFALQPQHF
cdr3_nt: TGTGCCACCAGCAGTTTTGCGCTTCAGCCCCAGCATTTT
j_call: TRBJ1-5
v_call: TRBV15
d_call: .

cdr3_aa: CASSLPLGREAFF
cdr3_nt: TGTGCCAGCAGTTTACCCCTCGGGAGGGAAGCTTTCTTT
j_call: TRBJ1-1
v_call: TRBV28
d_call: .

cdr3_aa: CASGYRRDSLDTEAFF
cdr3_nt: TGTGCCAGTGGTTATCGGAGGGACAGTCTAGACACTGAAGCTTTCTTT
j_call: TRBJ1-1
v_call: TRBV19
d_call: TRBD1

cdr3_aa: CASSLWAGLNQETQYF
cdr3_nt: TGTGCCAGCAGTTTATGGGCGGGACTGAACCAAGAGACCCAGTACTTC
j_call: TRBJ2-5
v_call: TRBV27
d_call: .

cdr3_aa: CASGRDTDTQYF
cdr3_nt: TGTGCCAGCGGGAGGGACACAGATACGCAGTATTTT
j_call: TRBJ2-3
v_call: TRBV6-5
d_call: TRBD2

cdr3_aa: CASSLLDGGQGIDGYTF
cdr3_nt: TGTGCCAGCTCACTCCTAGACGGCGGACAGGGGATTGATGGCTACACCTTC
j_call: TRBJ1-2
v_call: TRBV18
d_call: TRBD1

cdr3_aa: CASSPGIVGQIAFF
cdr3_nt: TGTGCCAGCAGCCCCGGCATTGTGGGGCAGATAGCTTTCTTT
j_call: TRBJ1-1
v_call: TRBV6-6
d_call: .

cdr3_aa: CASSPGISNQPQHF
cdr3_nt: TGTGCCAGCTCCCCCGGGATTAGCAATCAGCCCCAGCATTTT
j_call: TRBJ1-5
v_call: TRBV18
d_call: .

cdr3_aa: CAITSRGNTGELFF
cdr3_nt: TGTGCCATCACCTCCAGGGGAAACACCGGGGAGCTGTTTTTT
j_call: TRBJ2-2
v_call: TRBV7-9
d_call: .

cdr3_aa: CAAQGSTYEQYF
cdr3_nt: TGTGCAGCGCAGGGTAGCACCTACGAGCAGTACTTC
j_call: TRBJ2-7
v_call: TRBV19
d_call: .

cdr3_aa: CASSEVDRGVGYTF
cdr3_nt: TGCGCCAGCAGTGAAGTGGACAGGGGAGTAGGCTACACCTTC
j_call: TRBJ1-2
v_call: TRBV10-1
d_call: TRBD1

cdr3_aa: CASSPRVRFTNTEAFF
cdr3_nt: TGTGCCAGCAGCCCCCGCGTGAGGTTCACGAACACTGAAGCTTTCTTT
j_call: TRBJ1-1
v_call: TRBV7-9
d_call: .

cdr3_aa: CASSPGTREFF
cdr3_nt: TGTGCCAGTAGTCCAGGGACTAGGGAGTTCTTC
j_call: TRBJ2-1
v_call: TRBV19
d_call: TRBD2

cdr3_aa: CASSRQGNVDEQFF
cdr3_nt: TGCGCCAGCAGCCGTCAGGGAAATGTGGATGAGCAGTTCTTC
j_call: TRBJ2-1
v_call: TRBV5-1
d_call: .

cdr3_aa: CASVGLAGPRDEQFF
cdr3_nt: TGTGCCAGCGTGGGACTAGCGGGGCCCCGGGATGAGCAGTTCTTC
j_call: TRBJ2-1
v_call: TRBV6-5
d_call: TRBD2

cdr3_aa: CASSLDRDRGSLGYTF
cdr3_nt: TGTGCCAGCAGTTTAGACCGGGACAGGGGATCGTTGGGCTACACCTTC
j_call: TRBJ1-2
v_call: TRBV27
d_call: TRBD1

cdr3_aa: CASSSPPGQGNYGYTF
cdr3_nt: TGTGCCAGCAGTTCCCCCCCGGGACAGGGAAACTATGGCTACACCTTC
j_call: TRBJ1-2
v_call: TRBV28
d_call: TRBD1